Listed below are T cell receptor beta chains from one sample, sequenced in a study of the immune and genomic landscape of osteosarcoma. The data were produced by immunoSEQ multiplex PCR, yet TCRdb's version contains in-frame clones alone and is incomplete. The table includes roughly 690 clones, 60% to 80% detected once. Sequenced input: primary tumor tissue from the femur. The receptors shown here come from a man aged 25-45 years with osteosarcoma. Each CDR3 is given with its conserved first and last residue. The D gene is left open where the match is weak. Clone size is given for some rows only: seen once, a few or many times, or a class if the clone is expanded.

-	TRBV7-2	-	TRBJ2-5	TGTGCCAGCAGCTTAGCTGGGGAGACCCAGTACTTC	CASSLAGETQYF
TRBD1	TRBV27	-	TRBJ2-1	TGTGCCAGCAGTTTCTCTCGACAGGGTGAGCAGTTCTTC	CASSFSRQGEQFF
-	TRBV13	-	TRBJ1-5	TGTGCCAGCAGCCGCTCGGGGCAAAGCAATCAGCCCCAGCATTTT	CASSRSGQSNQPQHF
TRBD2	TRBV6-4	-	TRBJ2-3	TGTGCCAGCAGCCGACTAGCGGGGGGCGCAGATACGCAGTATTTT	CASSRLAGGADTQYF
-	TRBV28	-	TRBJ1-5	TGTGCCAGCAGTTTGGGGCATCCTAGCAATCAGCCCCAGCATTTT	CASSLGHPSNQPQHF
TRBD1	TRBV9	-	TRBJ1-2	TGTGCCAGCAGCACACAGGGGAGCGGCTATGGCTACACCTTC	CASSTQGSGYGYTF
TRBD2	TRBV5-8	-	TRBJ2-1	TGTGCCAGCAGCTTGTTCGCTAGCGGGGCTCTCTACAATGAGCAGTTCTTC	CASSLFASGALYNEQFF
TRBD2	TRBV5-4	-	TRBJ2-5	TGTGCCAGCAGCTTCTTCCGGGGGGGCGGAGAGACCCAGTACTTC	CASSFFRGGGETQYF
-	TRBV9	once	TRBJ2-5	TGTGCCAGCAGCGTAGGGTGGGGTGGTCAAGAGACCCAGTACTTC	CASSVGWGGQETQYF
TRBD1	TRBV19	few	TRBJ1-1	TGTGCCAGTAGAGAAACAGGGGTGGCCTTTGAAGCTTTCTTT	CASRETGVAFEAFF
-	TRBV7-3	-	TRBJ2-5	TGTGCCAGCAGCTTAACCGCAGGGTTCGGACAAGAGACCCAGTACTTC	CASSLTAGFGQETQYF
-	TRBV11-3	-	TRBJ1-5	TGTGCCAGCAGCTTAGACTCAACCCAGCCCCAGCATTTT	CASSLDSTQPQHF
-	TRBV29-1	-	TRBJ2-3	TGCAGCGTCGCAGACAGGAGGCGAAGCACAGATACGCAGTATTTT	CSVADRRRSTDTQYF
-	TRBV19	-	TRBJ1-5	TGTGCCAGTAGTCAAGGACAGCATAGCAATCAGCCCCAGCATTTT	CASSQGQHSNQPQHF
-	TRBV7-6	-	TRBJ2-1	TGTGCCAGCAGCCCGGGGACCTACAATGAGCAGTTCTTC	CASSPGTYNEQFF
TRBD1	TRBV6-1	few	TRBJ2-7	TGTGCCAGCAATGACAGGGGAAACTACGAGCAGTACTTC	CASNDRGNYEQYF
TRBD1	TRBV27	once	TRBJ2-7	TGTGCCAGCAGACGGGACAGGGACTACGAGCAGTACTTC	CASRRDRDYEQYF
-	TRBV5-1	-	TRBJ1-4	TGCGCCAGCAGCCCGTCCGACAGCCCCGTCGAAAAACTGTTTTTT	CASSPSDSPVEKLFF
TRBD1	TRBV19	-	TRBJ2-7	TGTGCCAGTAGTCTCCAGTGGGACAGGGGGCTGGTTGCCTACGAGCAGTACTTC	CASSLQWDRGLVAYEQYF
-	TRBV11-2	few	TRBJ2-2	TGTGCCAGCAGGTCAGGGAGCACCGGGGAGCTGTTTTTT	CASRSGSTGELFF
-	TRBV9	-	TRBJ2-7	TGTGCCAGCAGCGTAGGCGGGGAATCCTACGAGCAGTACTTC	CASSVGGESYEQYF
-	TRBV6-5	-	TRBJ1-1	TGTGCCAGCAGTAAACAGGGTAGGGACACTGAAGCTTTCTTT	CASSKQGRDTEAFF
-	TRBV15	-	TRBJ2-1	TGTGCCACCAGCTTCGGGACCTCGGGATACAATGAGCAGTTCTTC	CATSFGTSGYNEQFF
TRBD1	TRBV19	-	TRBJ2-6	TGTGCCAGTAGGGCAGGGACAGGGGGCAGGAGGGCCAACGTCCTGACTTTC	CASRAGTGGRRANVLTF
-	TRBV10-3	-	TRBJ2-3	TGTGCCATCAGGTCCGGGACTAGCACAGATACGCAGTATTTT	CAIRSGTSTDTQYF
-	TRBV6-1	-	TRBJ1-5	TGTGCCAGCAGTGAAACTGGTGAGGGGACTCAGCCCCAGCATTTT	CASSETGEGTQPQHF
TRBD2	TRBV6-4	-	TRBJ2-3	TGTGCCAGCAGTGACTCCGGGGGGGCAGATACGCAGTATTTT	CASSDSGGADTQYF
-	TRBV4-2	-	TRBJ2-7	TGTGCCAGCAGCCGTTCAGGGGTCACCTACGAGCAGTACTTC	CASSRSGVTYEQYF
-	TRBV6-5	few	TRBJ1-1	TGTGCCAGCAGTTACTACATGAACACTGAAGCTTTCTTT	CASSYYMNTEAFF
-	TRBV7-2	-	TRBJ2-5	TGTGCCAGCAGCTTAGACGGGGCGGGGAGGGGGGAGACCCAGTACTTC	CASSLDGAGRGETQYF
-	TRBV5-1	-	TRBJ2-5	TGCGCCAGCAGCTTGGCCGACTCACAAGAGACCCAGTACTTC	CASSLADSQETQYF
-	TRBV15	-	TRBJ2-5	TGTGCCACCAGCAGAGAGGCCAGGGGAAGTGGGACCCAGTACTTC	CATSREARGSGTQYF
-	TRBV2	-	TRBJ2-7	TGTGCCAGCAGTGGGGTAGGTTTCTCCTACGAGCAGTACTTC	CASSGVGFSYEQYF
-	TRBV9	few	TRBJ2-1	TGTGCCAGCAGCGTAGACCCGGGTCCCTACAATGAGCAGTTCTTC	CASSVDPGPYNEQFF
TRBD2	TRBV19	-	TRBJ2-7	TGTGCCAGAGTAGGGCTAGCGGGGGGGCGGATCAACTACGAGCAGTACTTC	CARVGLAGGRINYEQYF
-	TRBV2	-	TRBJ2-7	TGTGCCAGCAGTGAAAGCCCAGGGTTCTACGAGCAGTACTTC	CASSESPGFYEQYF
TRBD2	TRBV5-4	-	TRBJ2-5	TGTGCCAGCAGCTTGGGGCGGGGGGGCGACGAGACCCAGTACTTC	CASSLGRGGDETQYF
TRBD2	TRBV2	-	TRBJ2-2	TGTGCCAGAAGGACTAGCGGGGACACCGGGGAGCTGTTTTTT	CARRTSGDTGELFF
-	TRBV6-1	-	TRBJ2-3	TGTGCCAGCAGTGGTTCGGAGGGTAACGCAGATACGCAGTATTTT	CASSGSEGNADTQYF
-	TRBV27	-	TRBJ2-7	TGTGCCAGCAGTTTAAGGGGTAGACAGGTATCCTACGAGCAGTACTTC	CASSLRGRQVSYEQYF
TRBD1	TRBV19	-	TRBJ2-1	TGTGCCAGTAGCCCGACAGGGATCTCCTACAATGAGCAGTTCTTC	CASSPTGISYNEQFF
-	TRBV5-4	-	TRBJ1-1	TGTGCCAGCAGCCCATCAAAGGGGAAGAACACTGAAGCTTTCTTT	CASSPSKGKNTEAFF
-	TRBV19	-	TRBJ1-2	TGTGCCAGTAACGAGGGGCCGGAACTTATCTATGGCTACACCTTC	CASNEGPELIYGYTF
-	TRBV27	-	TRBJ2-7	TGTGCCAGCAGTAACCGGGGCCGCTACTCCTACGAGCAGTACTTC	CASSNRGRYSYEQYF
TRBD2	TRBV2	-	TRBJ2-5	TGTGCCACATCAGGGACTAGCGGTTACCAAGAGACCCAGTACTTC	CATSGTSGYQETQYF
TRBD1	TRBV9	-	TRBJ1-1	TGTGCCAGCAGTGCCGGGACAGTAAACACTGAAGCTTTCTTT	CASSAGTVNTEAFF
-	TRBV6-5	-	TRBJ2-4	TGTGCCAGCAGACCAAGTTTTTGGGACATTCAGTACTTC	CASRPSFWDIQYF
TRBD1	TRBV9	-	TRBJ2-7	TGTGCCAGCAGCGCAGGGGGTAGCTCCTACGAGCAGTACTTC	CASSAGGSSYEQYF
-	TRBV7-9	-	TRBJ2-5	TGTGCCAGCAGCTCGCCCACCGGACCTCAAGAGACCCAGTACTTC	CASSSPTGPQETQYF
TRBD1	TRBV15	-	TRBJ2-1	TGTGCCACCAGCGGAACAGGGGGCGGGTCAGATGAGCAGTTCTTC	CATSGTGGGSDEQFF
-	TRBV30	-	TRBJ1-2	TGTGCCTGGATAGGGCAGGGAGGCTCCTATGGCTACACCTTC	CAWIGQGGSYGYTF
-	TRBV7-6	-	TRBJ1-1	TGTGCCAGCAGCTTAGAGGCAGTGAACACTGAAGCTTTCTTT	CASSLEAVNTEAFF
-	TRBV6-5	-	TRBJ1-1	TGTGCCAGCAGTCTCCTGGGGGGGGACACTGAAGCTTTCTTT	CASSLLGGDTEAFF
-	TRBV7-3	few	TRBJ1-1	TGTGCCAGCAGCTTTTCCGCCGGCACTGAAGCTTTCTTT	CASSFSAGTEAFF
-	TRBV2	-	TRBJ1-5	TGTGCCAGCAGTGAAGGGGGGGGGCCTAGCAATCAGCCCCAGCATTTT	CASSEGGGPSNQPQHF
-	TRBV4-1	-	TRBJ1-5	TGCGCCAGCAGCCAAGTCTGGTCCCCTCAGGGGAATCAGCCCCAGCATTTT	CASSQVWSPQGNQPQHF
-	TRBV30	-	TRBJ1-2	TGTGCCTGGAGTGTAGGGTGGCAGGGAGGTGGCTACACCTTC	CAWSVGWQGGGYTF
-	TRBV28	-	TRBJ1-2	TGTGCCAGCAGTTTTTCGTCGCGGGGGGGCTACACCTTC	CASSFSSRGGYTF
-	TRBV4-3	-	TRBJ1-1	TGCGCCAGCAGCCAAGATCTTAGGACCACTGCTTTCTTT	CASSQDLRTTAFF